Presented here are 26 T cell receptor beta chains from one specimen sequenced in a study of CD8 T cells in ankylosing spondylitis. From the 5' RACE reads, TCRdb called clonotypes with MiXCR, one entry per CDR3 protein. This sample has under 450,000 distinct CDR3 sequences, with roughly 20% found just once. Sequences were obtained from blood, either unsorted or a sorted T cell fraction (not recorded which). The origin of the receptors is a male donor with ankylosing spondylitis or in good health (not recorded which).

The CDR3 DNA reads TGTGCCAGCAGTGATACCGGGACTAGCGGGAGAGATACGCAGTATTTT. Amino acids: CASSDTGTSGRDTQYF. The rearrangement joins TRBV6-4 to TRBJ2-3, with 14 bases aligning to TRBD2. V was clipped by 3 bases and J by 5 bases; unmatched bases: 4. This CDR3 is built from 16 residues. Germline loops: CDR1 MRHNA, CDR2 SNTAGT.

This clonotype was counted ten times or more. The rearrangement links TRBV4-1 to TRBJ2-1; 8 bases align to TRBD1. The ends lost 0 bases at V and 9 bases at J; junction bases unmatched: 13. The CDR3 covers 17 residues. Germline V gene lookup returns CDR1 MGHRA and CDR2 YSYEKL. The CDR3 region is CASSQELWQGALGEQFF. CDR3 nucleotide sequence: TGCGCCAGCAGCCAAGAATTATGGCAGGGGGCGCTGGGTGAGCAGTTCTTC.

This clonotype occurred once. The V gene is TRBV24-1, the J gene TRBJ2-3, with a tentative D call TRBD1 (5 bases). CDR3 length: 16 amino acids. The V and J ends lost 3 bases and 2 bases respectively, with 14 bases between them. Germline V gene sequence: CDR1 KGHDR, CDR2 SFDVKD. Here the CDR3 reads CATSDTVAGPTDTQYF. CDR3 nucleotides: TGTGCCACCAGTGATACCGTGGCAGGGCCCACAGATACGCAGTATTTT.

This clonotype was found many times. This chain connects TRBV7-9 to TRBJ1-1, with unresolved D. With 6 bases removed from V and 5 bases from J, the gap between germline ends came to 10 bases. The CDR3 length is 12 residues. Germline V gives CDR1 SEHNR, CDR2 FQNEAQ (reference sequence). This CDR3 reads CASRRLETEAFF. Here the CDR3 DNA reads TGTGCCAGCAGAAGACTGGAAACTGAAGCTTTCTTT.

This chain joins TRBV7-9 and TRBJ2-3; D possibly uses TRBD1 or TRBD2 (6 bases each). Germline CDR1 SEHNR, CDR2 FQNEAQ (reference sequence). The germline V and J ends were trimmed by 5 bases and 4 bases, with 19 bases remaining between them. The CDR3 covers 16 residues. CDR3 sequence (DNA): TGTGCCAGCAGCCAGAGTGGGGGGCAGGGCCCAGATACGCAGTATTTT. Translation: CASSQSGGQGPDTQYF.

The V call is TRBV12-3 or TRBV12-4, the J call TRBJ2-2, with a possible D match to TRBD1 (6 bases). This CDR3 is built from 15 residues. The V end was cut by 1 base, the J end by 6 bases, with 12 bases between. CDR3 amino acids: CASSLGQAQPGELFF. The DNA for the CDR3 is TGTGCCAGCAGTTTAGGACAGGCCCAGCCCGGGGAGCTGTTTTTT.

This clonotype was seen a handful of times. V usage is TRBV7-8 and J usage is TRBJ2-5; D could derive from TRBD1 or TRBD2 (5 bases each). CDR1 and CDR2 (germline): SGHVS, FQNEAQ. The CDR3 extends over 15 amino acids. The V and J ends lost 1 base and 4 bases respectively, with 13 bases between them. The CDR3 loop is CASSLETVGVETQYF. CDR3 nucleotide sequence: TGTGCCAGCAGCTTAGAGACGGTGGGGGTAGAGACCCAGTACTTC.

The chain uses TRBV16 and TRBJ1-4; D gene unclear. The CDR3 consists of 15 residues. Germline-derived CDR1 and CDR2 are KGHSY and FQNENV. Trimming left V 5 bases short and J 4 bases short, with 14 bases between. The CDR3 here is CASSSNVQDNEKLFF. In DNA, the CDR3 is TGTGCCAGCAGCTCCAACGTTCAGGATAATGAAAAACTGTTTTTT.

This clonotype showed up just a few times. V usage is TRBV12-3 or TRBV12-4 and J usage is TRBJ2-5; 12 nucleotides align to TRBD1. The CDR3 is 15 amino acids. V dropped 5 bases and J dropped 5; count of bases not matched to a gene: 6. In nucleotides, the CDR3 is TGTGCCAGCAGTCCGGGACAGGGGGCAGGGGAGACCCAGTACTTC. Translated, it gives CASSPGQGAGETQYF.

The CDR3 region has the DNA TGTGCCTGGAGGGGGACAGGGGGCGAGCAGTACTTC. This encodes CAWRGTGGEQYF. V and J are TRBV30 and TRBJ2-7; TRBD1 aligns across 11 bases. J gave up 6 bases and V 3 bases, and 1 base lay outside the gene matches. There are 12 residues in the CDR3. Germline CDR1 GTSNPN, CDR2 SVGIG (reference sequence).

This clonotype was observed a handful of times. The V and J genes are TRBV6-5 and TRBJ2-7; tentatively, D is TRBD2 (7 bases). The CDR3 has 15 amino acids. Trimming shortened V by 3 bases and J by 6 bases, and 18 bases separated the two germline ends. Germline lookup yields CDR1 MNHEY and CDR2 SVGAGI. The CDR3 protein is CASSYVGGGLLEQYF. In nucleotides, the CDR3 is TGTGCCAGCAGTTATGTTGGGGGGGGCCTTCTCGAGCAGTACTTC.

V gene TRBV19 combines with J gene TRBJ2-1; D call uncertain. There are 16 residues in the CDR3. Looked up from germline, CDR1 is LNHDA and CDR2 is SQIVND (reference sequence). V gave up 3 bases and J gave up 0 bases, with 12 bases separating them. The CDR3 is CASSIELGSSYNEQFF. DNA of the CDR3: TGTGCCAGTAGTATTGAGTTAGGCAGCTCCTACAATGAGCAGTTCTTC.

The chain recombines TRBV6-1 with TRBJ2-7, with 7 bases lining up with TRBD1. Per the germline V gene, CDR1 is MNHNS and CDR2 is SASEGT. This CDR3 comprises 14 residues. With V trimmed by 7 bases and J by 2 bases, 8 bases remained unmatched. CDR3 sequence reads: CASNPSGTAYEQYF. The CDR3 DNA reads TGTGCCAGCAACCCCTCCGGGACAGCCTACGAGCAGTACTTC.

This clonotype was recorded at least ten times. J is TRBJ2-7 and V is TRBV5-6; 9 bases map to TRBD1. Germline CDR1 is SGHDT and CDR2 is YYEEEE. V gave up 0 bases and J gave up 2 bases; unmatched junction bases: 0. The length of the CDR3 is 14 residues. Written as DNA, the CDR3 is TGTGCCAGCAGCTTGGGGACAGGGGCCTACGAGCAGTACTTC. Translation: CASSLGTGAYEQYF.

This clonotype has more than one count but fewer than ten. The V call is TRBV27, the J call TRBJ2-3; D may be TRBD1 (6 bases). V lost 3 bases and J lost 3, with 10 bases in between. The germline V gene has CDR1 MNHEY and CDR2 SMNVEV (reference sequence). The CDR3 extends over 14 amino acids. As DNA, the CDR3 is TGTGCCAGCAGTTTGAACAGGGAGACAGATACGCAGTATTTT. This gives the protein CASSLNRETDTQYF.

The V call is TRBV12-3 or TRBV12-4, the J call TRBJ2-3; no reliable D call. This CDR3 has 14 amino acids. V gave up 5 bases and J gave up 6 bases, with 15 bases separating them. The CDR3 sequence is CASSHPGLRDTQYF. Written as DNA, the CDR3 is TGTGCCAGCAGTCACCCGGGTTTGAGGGATACGCAGTATTTT.

CDR3 nucleotide sequence: TGCAGCGCCTTAGTATTGCTTGACACAGATACGCAGTATTTT. Translated: CSALVLLDTDTQYF. The genes are TRBV29-1 and TRBJ2-3; D unclear. The CDR3 consists of 14 residues. Germline V gives CDR1 SQVTM, CDR2 ANQGSEA. V was cut by 7 bases and J by 2 bases, with 16 bases left in between.

This clonotype was seen a few times. The chain joins TRBV4-2 to TRBJ2-7; 7 nucleotides align to TRBD1. Germline CDR1 reads LGHNA; CDR2 reads YNFKEQ. CDR3 length: 14 amino acids. Losses at the gene ends were 2 bases for V and 5 bases for J; bases not matched to a gene: 6. The CDR3 spells CASSQQGGENEQYF. In DNA form, the CDR3 reads TGTGCCAGCAGCCAACAAGGGGGCGAGAACGAGCAGTACTTC.

V is TRBV6-5 and J is TRBJ2-5, with TRBD2 matching over 12 bases. CDR1 is MNHEY and CDR2 is SVGAGI in the germline V gene. The CDR3 length is 14 residues. The junction had 1 base not matched to a gene; V was cut back by 0 bases and J by 8 bases. CDR3 sequence: CASSYSLAGGTQYF. CDR3 DNA: TGTGCCAGCAGTTACTCACTAGCGGGGGGTACCCAGTACTTC.

This clonotype was recorded at least ten times. V and J are TRBV5-6 and TRBJ1-6; 7 bases are shared with TRBD1. CDR1 and CDR2 from the germline V gene are SGHDT and YYEEEE. V dropped 4 bases and J dropped 7; count of bases not matched to a gene: 8. The CDR3 spans 15 residues. This chain's CDR3 is CASSVRDSGNSPLHF. CDR3 sequence (DNA): TGTGCCAGCAGCGTCCGGGACAGCGGCAATTCACCCCTCCACTTT. Full variable domain (outside the CDR3, taken from reference TRBV5-6 and TRBJ1-6): DAGVTQSPTHLIKTRGQQVTLRCSPKSGHDTVSWYQQALGQGPQFIFQYYEEEERQRGNFPDRFSGHQFPNYSSELNVNALLLGDSALYLCASSVRDSGNSPLHFGNGTRLTVT.

This clonotype came up a few times. The chain is built from TRBV12-3 or TRBV12-4 and TRBJ1-2; D is ambiguous. With 6 bases removed from V and 0 bases from J, the gap between germline ends came to 14 bases. This CDR3 spans 15 amino acids. The DNA of the CDR3 is TGTGCCAGCAGCCAAGGTGGTCCAGCTAACTATGGCTACACCTTC. Amino acid sequence: CASSQGGPANYGYTF.

This clonotype was seen a few times. This rearrangement joins TRBV10-3 to TRBJ2-3, with TRBD1 matching over 9 bases. CDR1 is ENHRY and CDR2 is SYGVKD in the germline V gene. The CDR3 spans 15 residues. J was trimmed by 1 base and V by 6 bases; bases with no gene match: 5. CDR3 in DNA: TGTGCCATCAGCACAGGGGGCTCTGGCACAGATACGCAGTATTTT. Its translation: CAISTGGSGTDTQYF.

This clonotype has just one count. This sequence joins TRBV29-1 and TRBJ2-1; D gene uncertain. This CDR3 spans 13 amino acids. Germline-derived CDR1 and CDR2 are SQVTM and ANQGSEA. V was trimmed by 4 bases and J by 0 bases, leaving 7 bases between them. The CDR3 protein is CSVVTASYNEQFF. For the CDR3, the DNA is TGCAGCGTTGTAACAGCCTCCTACAATGAGCAGTTCTTC.

This clonotype was counted between two and nine times. The J gene is TRBJ2-7, the V gene TRBV4-2; no definite D call. The ends were cut back, 0 bases at V and 2 bases at J, with 11 bases in the middle. Per the germline V gene, CDR1 is LGHNA and CDR2 is YNFKEQ. The CDR3 contains 15 residues. The CDR3: CASSQDGPDTYEQYF. Written as DNA, the CDR3 is TGTGCCAGCAGCCAAGATGGGCCGGATACCTACGAGCAGTACTTC.

This clonotype was counted a few times. The chain joins TRBV18 to TRBJ2-3, with D perhaps matching TRBD2 (5 bases). This CDR3 is 15 amino acids long. The V gene's germline CDR1 is KGHSH and CDR2 LQKENI. V gave up 2 bases and J gave up 2 bases, with 11 bases separating them. This chain's CDR3 is CASSPSRRTTDTQYF. DNA of the CDR3: TGTGCCAGCTCACCAAGTAGGAGGACCACAGATACGCAGTATTTT.

In its sample, this clonotype was seen a few times. The chain has TRBV4-1 and TRBJ1-5; D remains unclear. Germline V gene lookup returns CDR1 MGHRA and CDR2 YSYEKL. The V end lost 0 bases, the J end lost 7 bases, and 7 bases lay between the germline ends. The CDR3 runs to 13 residues. CDR3: CASSQDHMQPQHF. Here the CDR3 DNA reads TGCGCCAGCAGCCAAGATCATATGCAGCCCCAGCATTTT.